Listed below are T cell receptor beta chains from one sample, sequenced in a study of cytomegalovirus exposure and HLA in healthy donors. Produced via immunoSEQ multiplex PCR; TCRdb's table is partial and in-frame only. The data show about 150,000 clones, 65% to 75% seen once. Sample: PBMCs. The receptors shown here come from a man aged 18 to 29 in good health and CMV-seronegative. CDR3s include the opening cysteine and the closing phenylalanine or tryptophan. D genes are given only for firm matches. A row's size may be missing; if present it is once, few, many or a size class.

>NA|once|TRBJ1-1|TRBV7-9
CASTLHDMGGEAFF
TGTGCCAGCACCTTACATGACATGGGGGGTGAAGCTTTCTTT
>TRBD1|few|TRBJ1-1|TRBV28
CASRETGKGNTEAFF
TGTGCCAGCAGGGAGACAGGGAAGGGGAACACTGAAGCTTTCTTT
>NA|few|TRBJ1-1|TRBV7-2
CASSPGGITEAFF
TGTGCCAGCAGCCCCGGAGGGATAACTGAAGCTTTCTTT
>NA|NA|TRBJ2-4|TRBV5-4
CASSYQGWSAKNIQYF
TGTGCCAGCAGCTATCAGGGGTGGTCGGCCAAAAACATTCAGTACTTC
>NA|NA|TRBJ2-2|TRBV5-6
CASSLHGELFF
TGTGCCAGCAGCTTGCACGGGGAGCTGTTTTTT
>TRBD2|NA|TRBJ2-1|TRBV9
CASSGPHSGGLSGNEQFF
TGTGCCAGCAGCGGGCCCCATAGCGGGGGGTTATCTGGAAATGAGCAGTTCTTC
>NA|few|TRBJ1-1|TRBV7-9
CASSIKDTPHTEAFF
TGTGCCAGCAGCATCAAAGACACCCCGCACACTGAAGCTTTCTTT
>NA|NA|TRBJ1-2|TRBV5-4
CASSLDLDGGPGGYTF
TGTGCCAGCAGCTTGGATCTGGACGGAGGGCCCGGGGGCTACACCTTC
>TRBD1|medium-sized|TRBJ2-7|TRBV7-6
CASSFRAGGAYEQYF
TGTGCCAGCAGCTTCCGGGCAGGGGGCGCGTACGAGCAGTACTTC
>NA|NA|TRBJ1-5|TRBV19
CASQAGSPSRISNQPQHF
TGTGCCAGTCAAGCTGGGTCTCCTAGCCGGATAAGCAATCAGCCCCAGCATTTT
>NA|few|TRBJ2-7|TRBV6-5
CASSYSAGAAYEQYF
TGTGCCAGCAGTTACTCGGCAGGGGCGGCCTACGAGCAGTACTTC
>NA|few|TRBJ2-6|TRBV7-9
CASSSNLTGANVLTF
TGTGCCAGCAGCTCAAACTTGACAGGGGCCAACGTCCTGACTTTC
>TRBD1|NA|TRBJ2-3|TRBV4-2
CASSQDQGQDTDTQYF
TGTGCCAGCAGCCAAGATCAGGGACAGGACACAGATACGCAGTATTTT
>NA|NA|TRBJ2-3|TRBV28
CASTLSGTDTQYF
TGTGCCAGCACGCTTAGCGGAACAGATACGCAGTATTTT
>TRBD1|NA|TRBJ1-2|TRBV5-1
CASSSDRGLGYGYTF
TGCGCCAGCAGCTCCGACAGGGGGCTGGGCTATGGCTACACCTTC
>NA|NA|TRBJ2-5|TRBV6-6
CASSYPGEETQYF
TGTGCCAGCAGTTACCCGGGGGAAGAGACCCAGTACTTC
>NA|NA|TRBJ2-5|TRBV29-1
CSAEEGETQYF
TGCAGCGCCGAGGAGGGAGAGACCCAGTACTTC
>NA|NA|TRBJ1-2|TRBV7-3
CASSLGPDYNYVISF
TGTGCCAGCAGCTTAGGGCCGGACTACAACTATGTGATTTCCTTC
>NA|NA|TRBJ2-1|TRBV2
CASSESVGGNEQFF
TGTGCCAGCAGTGAATCGGTAGGGGGCAATGAGCAGTTCTTC
>TRBD1|NA|TRBJ1-2|TRBV6-5
CASSQPKTGIYGYTF
TGTGCCAGCAGCCAGCCGAAGACAGGGATTTATGGCTACACCTTC
>NA|NA|TRBJ2-2|TRBV21-1
CASGKYRSGTGELFF
TGTGCCAGCGGCAAGTACAGGTCGGGCACCGGGGAGCTGTTTTTT
>NA|NA|TRBJ1-4|TRBV7-9
CASSLNNRATNEKLFF
TGTGCCAGCAGCCTGAACAACAGAGCAACTAATGAAAAACTGTTTTTT
>NA|NA|TRBJ2-1|TRBV7-8
CASSLARRGKSRVEQFF
TGTGCCAGCAGCTTAGCCAGGCGGGGTAAAAGTCGCGTTGAGCAGTTCTTC
>NA|NA|TRBJ2-1|TRBV6-6
CASSYSGNEQFF
TGTGCCAGCAGTTACTCCGGTAATGAGCAGTTCTTC
>TRBD1|NA|TRBJ2-5|TRBV29-1
CSVEGTGRQQYF
TGCAGCGTTGAGGGGACAGGGAGGCAGCAGTACTTC
>TRBD2|NA|TRBJ2-1|TRBV5-1
CASSDGGSVINEQFF
TGCGCCAGCAGCGACGGGGGGTCCGTGATCAATGAGCAGTTCTTC
>TRBD1|NA|TRBJ2-6|TRBV7-8
CASSLGDRGSGANVLTF
TGTGCCAGCAGCTTAGGGGACAGAGGCTCTGGGGCCAACGTCCTGACTTTC
>NA|NA|TRBJ1-4|TRBV5-1
CASSSGFLNEKLFF
TGCGCCAGCAGCTCCGGGTTCCTAAATGAAAAACTGTTTTTT
>TRBD1|NA|TRBJ1-4|TRBV4-3
CASSQGQGTANEKLFF
TGCGCCAGCAGCCAAGGACAGGGGACGGCTAATGAAAAACTGTTTTTT
>TRBD1|NA|TRBJ1-3|TRBV7-2
CASSPGQALSGNTIYF
TGTGCCAGCAGCCCTGGACAGGCGCTCTCTGGAAACACCATATATTTT
>TRBD2|NA|TRBJ2-3|TRBV5-4
CASSLGLAGDTQYF
TGTGCCAGCAGCCTCGGACTAGCGGGAGATACGCAGTATTTT
>NA|NA|TRBJ1-1|TRBV28
CASSNARLGGWTEAFF
TGTGCCAGCAGTAACGCCCGGCTGGGAGGGTGGACTGAAGCTTTCTTT
>NA|NA|TRBJ1-6|TRBV4-3
CASSQESVLGRSPLHF
TGCGCCAGCAGCCAAGAATCAGTTCTCGGGAGGTCACCCCTCCACTTT
>NA|NA|TRBJ1-2|TRBV7-2
CASSLVAGTGGYTF
TGTGCCAGCAGCTTAGTGGCAGGGACTGGTGGCTACACCTTC
>NA|NA|TRBJ1-6|TRBV18
CASSPLAGSSYNSPLHF
TGTGCCAGCTCACCACTCGCCGGGAGCTCCTATAATTCACCCCTCCACTTT
>NA|NA|TRBJ1-5|TRBV19
CASRGRYNQPQHF
TGTGCCAGTAGGGGCAGGTACAATCAGCCCCAGCATTTT
>NA|NA|TRBJ1-5|TRBV28
CASSRRDLRHSNQPQHF
TGTGCCAGCAGCCGACGGGACTTAAGACATAGCAATCAGCCCCAGCATTTT
>NA|NA|TRBJ1-2|TRBV2
CASSEQVYYGYTF
TGTGCCAGCAGTGAGCAGGTGTACTATGGCTACACCTTC
>TRBD2|NA|TRBJ2-3|TRBV30
CAWSSGVGTDTQYF
TGTGCCTGGTCTAGCGGGGTAGGCACAGATACGCAGTATTTT
>TRBD1|NA|TRBJ1-5|TRBV7-2
CASSLTGTGGNQPQHF
TGTGCCAGCAGCCTGACCGGGACAGGCGGCAATCAGCCCCAGCATTTT
>NA|NA|TRBJ2-2|TRBV28
CAASGPLTGNTGELFF
TGTGCCGCCAGCGGTCCCTTGACAGGGAACACCGGGGAGCTGTTTTTT
>NA|NA|TRBJ2-7|TRBV7-2
CASSQPEGAYEQYF
TGTGCCAGCAGCCAACCCGAGGGCGCCTACGAGCAGTACTTC
>TRBD1|NA|TRBJ2-1|TRBV5-1
CASSPPVGPGTGHEQFF
TGCGCCAGCAGCCCCCCGGTTGGACCCGGGACAGGGCATGAGCAGTTCTTC
>TRBD1|NA|TRBJ2-7|TRBV7-2
CASSPRQGAGEQYF
TGTGCCAGCAGCCCCCGACAGGGGGCGGGCGAGCAGTACTTC
>NA|few|TRBJ2-2|TRBV7-6
CASSFVEAGDTGELFF
TGTGCCAGCAGCTTTGTGGAGGCTGGGGATACCGGGGAGCTGTTTTTT
>TRBD2|NA|TRBJ2-1|TRBV9
CASSVGASGATPYNEQFF
TGTGCCAGCAGCGTAGGGGCTAGCGGGGCAACGCCATACAATGAGCAGTTCTTC
>TRBD1|NA|TRBJ1-3|TRBV19
CASTRGQGNTIYF
TGTGCCAGTACCAGGGGGCAAGGAAACACCATATATTTT
>NA|NA|TRBJ1-2|TRBV5-4
CASSPEYSSAVYGYTF
TGTGCCAGCAGCCCCGAATATTCTTCGGCGGTCTATGGCTACACCTTC
>NA|NA|TRBJ2-2|TRBV7-7
CASSSHPRGSDTGELFF
TGTGCCAGCAGCTCTCACCCCCGGGGGTCGGACACCGGGGAGCTGTTTTTT
>TRBD1|NA|TRBJ1-2|TRBV18
CASSGQGLLTFYGYTF
TGTGCCAGCTCTGGACAGGGGCTCCTCACCTTCTATGGCTACACCTTC
>NA|NA|TRBJ1-5|TRBV19
CASSIAGNQPQHF
TGTGCCAGTAGTATAGCCGGCAATCAGCCCCAGCATTTT
>TRBD1|NA|TRBJ1-2|TRBV5-1
CASSGQGSYGYTF
TGCGCCAGCAGCGGACAGGGTAGCTATGGCTACACCTTC
>TRBD1|NA|TRBJ2-5|TRBV7-7
CASSLGLTGGNSQETQYF
TGTGCCAGCAGCTTAGGCCTAACAGGGGGCAATTCACAAGAGACCCAGTACTTC
>NA|NA|TRBJ2-2|TRBV11-2
CASSPRHVGTTTGELFF
TGTGCCAGCAGCCCAAGACACGTCGGCACGACGACCGGGGAGCTGTTTTTT
>NA|NA|TRBJ2-5|TRBV29-1
CSVSGEGKGTQYF
TGCAGCGTCTCCGGAGAGGGCAAGGGGACCCAGTACTTC
>TRBD1|once|TRBJ2-5|TRBV9
CASSVGAGTGETQYF
TGTGCCAGCAGCGTAGGGGCGGGGACAGGGGAGACCCAGTACTTC
>TRBD1|few|TRBJ1-2|TRBV28
CASNLSGAGGTYGYTF
TGTGCCAGCAATTTAAGTGGGGCAGGGGGCACGTATGGCTACACCTTC
>TRBD1|NA|TRBJ1-5|TRBV7-9
CASSRGGLSNQPQHF
TGTGCCAGCAGTCGAGGGGGCTTAAGCAATCAGCCCCAGCATTTT
>TRBD1|NA|TRBJ1-6|TRBV2
CASSVVQGLNNSPLHF
TGTGCCAGCAGTGTTGTACAGGGGTTGAATAATTCACCCCTCCACTTT